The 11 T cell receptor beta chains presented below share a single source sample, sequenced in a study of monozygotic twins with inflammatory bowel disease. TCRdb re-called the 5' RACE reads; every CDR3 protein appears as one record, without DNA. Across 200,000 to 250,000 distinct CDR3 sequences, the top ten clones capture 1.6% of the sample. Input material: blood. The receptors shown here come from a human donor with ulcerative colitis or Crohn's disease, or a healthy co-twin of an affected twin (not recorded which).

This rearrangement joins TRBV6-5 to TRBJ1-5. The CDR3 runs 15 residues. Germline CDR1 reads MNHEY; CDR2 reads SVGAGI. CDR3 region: CASSLGITSNQPQHF.

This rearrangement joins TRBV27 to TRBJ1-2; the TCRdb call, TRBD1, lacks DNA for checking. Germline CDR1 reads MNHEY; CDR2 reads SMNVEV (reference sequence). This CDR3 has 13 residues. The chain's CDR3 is CASSIRTGGGYTF.

CDR3 protein: CASSLAGYTEAFF. J is TRBJ1-1 and V is TRBV5-1. CDR1 SGHRS and CDR2 YFSETQ come from the germline V gene. This CDR3 has 13 residues.

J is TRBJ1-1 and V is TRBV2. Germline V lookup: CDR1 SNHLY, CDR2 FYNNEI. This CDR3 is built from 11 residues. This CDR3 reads CASSQLAEAFF.

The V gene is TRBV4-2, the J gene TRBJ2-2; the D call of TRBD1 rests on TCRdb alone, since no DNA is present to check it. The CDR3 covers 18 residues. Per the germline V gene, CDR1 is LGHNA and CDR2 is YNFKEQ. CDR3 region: CASSPRGAQGVNTGELFF.

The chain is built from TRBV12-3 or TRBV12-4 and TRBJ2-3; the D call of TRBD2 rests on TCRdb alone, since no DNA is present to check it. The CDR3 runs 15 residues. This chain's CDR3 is CASSLVGTPMGTQYF.

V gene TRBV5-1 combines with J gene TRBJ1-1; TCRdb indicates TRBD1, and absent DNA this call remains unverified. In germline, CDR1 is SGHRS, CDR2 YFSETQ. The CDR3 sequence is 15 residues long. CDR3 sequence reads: CASSFRPGDDTEAFF.

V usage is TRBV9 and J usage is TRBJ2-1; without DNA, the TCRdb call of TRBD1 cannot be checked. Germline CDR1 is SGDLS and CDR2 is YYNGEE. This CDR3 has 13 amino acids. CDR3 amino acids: CASSSGTGFEQFF.

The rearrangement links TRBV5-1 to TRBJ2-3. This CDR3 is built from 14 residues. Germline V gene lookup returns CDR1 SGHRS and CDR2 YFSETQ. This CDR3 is CASSHKDPTDTQYF.

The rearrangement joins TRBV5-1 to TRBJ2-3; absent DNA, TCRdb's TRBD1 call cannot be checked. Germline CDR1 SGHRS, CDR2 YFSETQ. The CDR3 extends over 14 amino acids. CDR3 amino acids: CASSRLQETDTQYF. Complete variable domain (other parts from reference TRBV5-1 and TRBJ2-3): KAGVTQTPRYLIKTRGQQVTLSCSPISGHRSVSWYQQTPGQGLQFLFEYFSETQRNKGNFPGRFSGRQFSNSRSEMNVSTLELGDSALYLCASSRLQETDTQYFGPGTRLTVL.

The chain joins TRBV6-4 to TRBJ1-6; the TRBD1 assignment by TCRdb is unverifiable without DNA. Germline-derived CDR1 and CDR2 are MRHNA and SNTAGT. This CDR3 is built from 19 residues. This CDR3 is CASSPRGMDRSSYNSPLHF.